Listed below are T cell receptor beta chains from one sample, sequenced in a study of identical twins. TCRdb reprocessed the 5' RACE reads via MiXCR and lists one record per CDR3 protein. The sample consists of some 900,000 distinct CDR3 sequences, 10% to 15% of them appearing once. This sample was also put to use in a study of yellow fever vaccine responses in identical twins.

Source material: PBMCs. Every receptor here comes from a woman between 18 and 29 years old in good health. Each CDR3 is given with its conserved first and last residue. The D gene is left open where the match is weak. Only some rows state a clone size, as once, few, many or a class for expanded clones.

J gene,clone size,D gene,V gene,CDR3 protein,CDR3 DNA
TRBJ2-3,few,NA,TRBV10-3,CAISESLFTDTQYF,TGTGCCATCAGTGAGTCGTTGTTCACAGATACGCAGTATTTT
TRBJ2-1,few,NA,TRBV19,CASSYSFNEQFF,TGTGCCAGTAGTTATAGTTTCAATGAGCAGTTCTTC
TRBJ2-2,NA,NA,TRBV6-5,CASSSRWRGRNGELFF,TGTGCCAGCAGTTCCAGGTGGAGGGGGCGGAACGGGGAGCTGTTTTTT
TRBJ1-3,NA,TRBD1,TRBV5-4,CASSLGGQGDSGNTIYF,TGTGCCAGCAGCTTGGGGGGACAGGGGGACTCTGGAAACACCATATATTTT
TRBJ1-2,few,NA,TRBV10-3,CAINPGTSYGYTF,TGTGCCATCAACCCAGGGACAAGCTATGGCTACACCTTC
TRBJ2-1,few,NA,TRBV12-3/TRBV12-4,CASSNGRLYNEQFF,TGTGCCAGCAGCAACGGGAGACTTTACAATGAGCAGTTCTTC
TRBJ1-2,few,NA,TRBV20-1,CSARGLQGGNYGYTF,TGCAGTGCTAGAGGTCTGCAAGGGGGTAACTATGGCTACACCTTC
TRBJ2-1,few,TRBD2,TRBV20-1,CSARDMTSARNEQFF,TGCAGTGCTAGAGATATGACTAGCGCAAGGAATGAGCAGTTCTTC
TRBJ2-2,NA,NA,TRBV6-4,CASSDSGGRTTGELFF,TGTGCCAGCAGTGACTCAGGGGGGAGGACCACCGGGGAGCTGTTTTTT
TRBJ2-3,few,TRBD2,TRBV7-3,CASSSTGLVLDTQYF,TGTGCCAGCAGCTCAACGGGACTAGTGTTAGATACGCAGTATTTT
TRBJ2-1,few,NA,TRBV15,CATSRGGIYNEQFF,TGTGCCACCAGCAGAGGGGGGATCTACAATGAGCAGTTCTTC
TRBJ2-1,NA,TRBD2,TRBV6-2/TRBV6-3,CASSYFYLAGGPRNEQFF,TGTGCCAGCAGTTACTTCTATCTAGCGGGAGGGCCCCGCAATGAGCAGTTCTTC
TRBJ2-2,NA,TRBD2,TRBV20-1,CSARTSGMYTGELFF,TGCAGTGCAAGGACTAGCGGGATGTACACCGGGGAGCTGTTTTTT
TRBJ2-5,many,NA,TRBV12-3/TRBV12-4,CASSRAYQETQYF,TGTGCCAGCAGCAGGGCGTACCAAGAGACCCAGTACTTC
TRBJ2-7,few,TRBD1,TRBV2,CASSEVSPGTGVYEQYF,TGTGCCAGCAGTGAGGTTAGCCCCGGGACAGGAGTCTACGAGCAGTACTTC
TRBJ1-4,NA,TRBD1,TRBV11-1,CASSLGQGKRATNEKLFF,TGTGCCAGCAGCTTAGGACAGGGAAAAAGGGCAACTAATGAAAAACTGTTTTTT
TRBJ2-5,few,NA,TRBV28,CASKQDNQETQYF,TGTGCCAGTAAACAGGACAACCAAGAGACCCAGTACTTC